This TCR beta chain came from a study of Ad26.COV2.S vaccination and SARS-CoV-2 variants. Clones were read by immunoSEQ multiplex PCR, and TCRdb kept only the in-frame ones, dropping some. Of over 350,000 clones listed, around 85% are singletons. V lost 5 bases to trimming and J lost 3 bases, with 22 bases between them. Looked up from germline, CDR1 is MNHNY and CDR2 is SVGAGI (reference sequence). The CDR3 has 18 amino acids. Treatment meaning: 15 to 20 received Ad26.COV2.S at low or high dose, single or two shots; roughly five received placebo; per-sample allocation not given. Sample collection was performed on day 63 after the first vaccine or placebo injection.

The receptor was isolated from a person between 18 and 65 years old who received the Ad26.COV2.S COVID-19 vaccine or a placebo. The sample consisted of peripheral blood, taken in a trial of Ad26.COV2.S vaccine versus placebo. V gene TRBV6-6 combines with J gene TRBJ2-2, with D possibly matching TRBD1 (6 bases). CDR3 sequence: CASSQADSSGPYTGELFF. The CDR3 DNA reads as TGTGCCAGCAGTCAGGCGGACAGTTCGGGCCCCTACACCGGGGAGCTGTTTTTT.